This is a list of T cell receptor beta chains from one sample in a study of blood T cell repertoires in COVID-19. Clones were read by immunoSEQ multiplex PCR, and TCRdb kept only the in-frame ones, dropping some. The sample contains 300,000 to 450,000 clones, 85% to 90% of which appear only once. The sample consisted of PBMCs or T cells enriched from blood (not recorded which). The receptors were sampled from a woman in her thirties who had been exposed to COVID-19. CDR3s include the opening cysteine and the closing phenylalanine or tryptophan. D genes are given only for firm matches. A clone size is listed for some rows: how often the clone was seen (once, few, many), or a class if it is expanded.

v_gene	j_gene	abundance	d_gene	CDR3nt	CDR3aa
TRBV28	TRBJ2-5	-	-	TGTGCCAGCAGGACAGTGGGGGAGACCCAGTACTTC	CASRTVGETQYF
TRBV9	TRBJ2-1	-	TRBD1	TGTGCCAGCAGCGTAACGCCTGACAGGGCGTACAATGAGCAGTTCTTC	CASSVTPDRAYNEQFF
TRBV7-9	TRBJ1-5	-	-	TGTGCCAGCAGCCCCCCTGGGGGGGAAAATCAGCCCCAGCATTTT	CASSPPGGENQPQHF
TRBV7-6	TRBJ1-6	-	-	TGTGCCAGCAGCCCTACTACCCCACAGGGAAATTCACCCCTCCACTTT	CASSPTTPQGNSPLHF
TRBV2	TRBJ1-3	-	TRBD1	TGTGCCAGCAGTGAAACGGGACAGTTCCACTCTGGAAACACCATATATTTT	CASSETGQFHSGNTIYF
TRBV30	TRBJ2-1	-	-	TGTGCCTGGAGTTCTACCAACTCCTACAATGAGCAGTTCTTC	CAWSSTNSYNEQFF
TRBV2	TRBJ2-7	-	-	TGTGCCAGTGACCTGGCGCCCTCGAGGGAGTACTTC	CASDLAPSREYF
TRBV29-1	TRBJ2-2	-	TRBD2	TGCAGCGTCCGCACTAGCGGGAGTGCCACCGGGGAGCTGTTTTTT	CSVRTSGSATGELFF
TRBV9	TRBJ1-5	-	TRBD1	TGTGCCAGCAGCCCAGGGGGCGGTTTCAATAGCAATCAGCCCCAGCATTTT	CASSPGGGFNSNQPQHF
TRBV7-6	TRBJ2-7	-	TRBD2	TGTGCCAGCAGTAGGACTAGCGGGAGCTCCGAGCAGTACTTC	CASSRTSGSSEQYF
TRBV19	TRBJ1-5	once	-	TGTGCCAGTAGTATAGGACTAGGGGACCCTAGCAATCAGCCCCAGCATTTT	CASSIGLGDPSNQPQHF
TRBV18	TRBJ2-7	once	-	TGTGCCAGCTCACCTCCAAGCAAGCCGGGGGCCTACGAGCAGTACTTC	CASSPPSKPGAYEQYF
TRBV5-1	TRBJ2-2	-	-	TGCGCCAGCAGCCGACCCCGGGACTTGCACACCGGGGAGCTGTTTTTT	CASSRPRDLHTGELFF
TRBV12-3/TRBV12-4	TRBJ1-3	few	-	TGTGCCAGCGGGCGCTCTGGAAACACCATATATTTT	CASGRSGNTIYF
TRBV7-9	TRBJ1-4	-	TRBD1	TGTGCCAGCAGCTTAGGACGCGGCGGGACAGGGGGTTATAATGAAAAACTGTTTTTT	CASSLGRGGTGGYNEKLFF
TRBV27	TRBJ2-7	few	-	TGTGCCAGCAGTTTATTGACAGGCGGCGAGCAGTACTTC	CASSLLTGGEQYF
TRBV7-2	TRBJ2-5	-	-	TGTGCCAGCAGCTTACAGGGGCAAGAGACCCAGTACTTC	CASSLQGQETQYF
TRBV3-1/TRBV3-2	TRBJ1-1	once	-	TGTGCCAGCAGCCAAGGGTGGACAGTTAAGAACACTGAAGCTTTCTTT	CASSQGWTVKNTEAFF
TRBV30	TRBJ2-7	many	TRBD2	TGTGCCTGTACGGGACTAGCGGGACGATACGAGCAGTACTTC	CACTGLAGRYEQYF
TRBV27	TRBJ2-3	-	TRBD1	TGTGCCAGCAGCGAGGGGACAGGGCACCGTAGCACAGATACGCAGTATTTT	CASSEGTGHRSTDTQYF
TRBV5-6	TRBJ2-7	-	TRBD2	TGTGCCAGCAGCTTGGGGCTAGCGGGTTCCTACGAGCAGTACTTC	CASSLGLAGSYEQYF
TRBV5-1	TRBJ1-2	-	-	TGCGCCAGCAGCTTCGCCTGGAGCCCCGGGGACTATGGCTACACCTTC	CASSFAWSPGDYGYTF
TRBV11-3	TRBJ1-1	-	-	TGTGCCAGCAGCTCGACAGCGAACACTGAAGCTTTCTTT	CASSSTANTEAFF
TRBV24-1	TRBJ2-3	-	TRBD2	TGTGCCACCAGTCGAATTGAAACGGGAGGGACGGATACGCAGTATTTT	CATSRIETGGTDTQYF
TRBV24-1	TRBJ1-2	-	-	TGTGCCACCAGTGATCCGGGAGAGACATTTTATGGCTACACCTTC	CATSDPGETFYGYTF
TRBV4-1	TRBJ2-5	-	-	TGCGCCAGCAGCCGAGGGGGACCGCTCGAAGAGACCCAGTACTTC	CASSRGGPLEETQYF
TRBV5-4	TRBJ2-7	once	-	TGTGCCAGCAGCATACGACACGTCTACGAGCAGTACTTC	CASSIRHVYEQYF
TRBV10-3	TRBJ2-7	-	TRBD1	TGTGCCATCAAGGGGACAGCCTACGAGCAGTACTTC	CAIKGTAYEQYF
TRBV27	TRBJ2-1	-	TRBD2	TGTGCCAGCAGTGTACTAGCGGGGGCTTCCGGAGAGCAGTTCTTC	CASSVLAGASGEQFF
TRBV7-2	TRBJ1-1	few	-	TGTGCCAGCAGCTCGTGGGGGGACACTGAAGCTTTCTTT	CASSSWGDTEAFF
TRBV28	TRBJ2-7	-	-	TGTGCCAGCAGACCCAGGGGGGCTAGTCTCTCCGAGCAGTACTTC	CASRPRGASLSEQYF
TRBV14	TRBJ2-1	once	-	TGTGCCAGCAGCCTGCTCGGACAAAGCAATGAGCAGTTCTTC	CASSLLGQSNEQFF
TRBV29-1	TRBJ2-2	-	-	TGCAGCGTCGGAGGGGCTGGCGGGGAGCTGTTTTTT	CSVGGAGGELFF
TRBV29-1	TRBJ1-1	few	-	TGCAGCGTTGCTCAGCACGGGGGAGCTTTCTTT	CSVAQHGGAFF
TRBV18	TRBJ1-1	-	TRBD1	TGTGCCAGCTCACGCACGGGACAGGCGGTTAACACTGAAGCTTTCTTT	CASSRTGQAVNTEAFF
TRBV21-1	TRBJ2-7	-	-	TGTGCCAGCAGCAAAGGCCGGGACTGCCCCTACGAGCAGTACTTC	CASSKGRDCPYEQYF
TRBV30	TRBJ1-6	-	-	TGTGCCTGGAGTTCCGGACAACCGAATTCACCCCTCCACTTT	CAWSSGQPNSPLHF
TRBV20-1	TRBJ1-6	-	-	TGCAGTGCTAGTGCCCGGGGGAGCTCCTATAATTCACCCCTCCACTTT	CSASARGSSYNSPLHF
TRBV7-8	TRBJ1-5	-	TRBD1	TGTGCCAGCAGCTGGGACAGGCTCAATCAGCCCCAGCATTTT	CASSWDRLNQPQHF
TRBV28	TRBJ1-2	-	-	TGTGCCAGCACCCCAATATCCGGTTTGTGGGGGGGAGCTAACTATGGCTACACCTTC	CASTPISGLWGGANYGYTF
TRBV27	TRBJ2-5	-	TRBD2	TGTGCCAGCAGAGCCGGACTAGCGGGAATGGAGACCCAGTACTTC	CASRAGLAGMETQYF
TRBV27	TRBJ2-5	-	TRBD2	TGTGCCAGCAGTCCTGGGCCCGGGACTAGCGGGACGGAGACCCAGTACTTC	CASSPGPGTSGTETQYF
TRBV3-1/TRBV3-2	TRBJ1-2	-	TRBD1	TGTGCCAGCAGCCAAGACCGACAGGGGGACTACACCTTC	CASSQDRQGDYTF
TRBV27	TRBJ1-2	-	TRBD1	TGTGCCAGCAGCTTGGACAGGGCTACTAACTATGGCTACACCTTC	CASSLDRATNYGYTF
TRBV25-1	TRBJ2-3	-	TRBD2	TGTGCCAGCAAGCGGGACGGCACAGATACGCAGTATTTT	CASKRDGTDTQYF
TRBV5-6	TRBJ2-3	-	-	TGTGCCAGCAGAGAGACAGGACGCACAGATACGCAGTATTTT	CASRETGRTDTQYF
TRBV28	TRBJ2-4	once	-	TGTGCCAGCAGTCTACCCCTTCAAAACATTCAGTACTTC	CASSLPLQNIQYF
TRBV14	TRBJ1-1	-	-	TGTGCCAGCAGCCCCCTTAATACGGGAACTGAAGCTTTCTTT	CASSPLNTGTEAFF
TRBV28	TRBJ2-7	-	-	TGTGCCAGCCTAACCGGGGGGCTCTACGAGCAGTACTTC	CASLTGGLYEQYF
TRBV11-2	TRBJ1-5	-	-	TGTGCCAGCAGCTTAGGCCAGGGTGTTCAGCCCCAGCATTTT	CASSLGQGVQPQHF
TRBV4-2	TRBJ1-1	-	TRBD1	TGTGCCAGCAGCCAACGGGGACAGGGAGGGGAAGCTTTCTTT	CASSQRGQGGEAFF
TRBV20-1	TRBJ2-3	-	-	TGCAGTGCTAGTCCTTATAGCACAGATACGCAGTATTTT	CSASPYSTDTQYF